These 23 T cell receptor beta chains originate from one sample sequenced in a study of cytomegalovirus exposure and HLA in healthy donors. A multiplex PCR was run with 60 Vbeta primers and 13 Jbeta primers. Some clones are missing from TCRdb's copy, which holds only in-frame ones; the method was immunoSEQ multiplex PCR. Found here are 150,000 to 200,000 clones, 70% to 80% of them singletons; the top ten hold roughly 1.5%. The source material was PBMCs. The receptor source for this set is a woman between 50 and 59 years old in good health and CMV-seronegative.

The V gene is TRBV9, the J gene TRBJ2-1; TRBD1 matches 7 bases. V gave up 3 bases and J gave up 6 bases; unmatched junction bases: 6. Germline loops: CDR1 SGDLS, CDR2 YYNGEE. CDR3 size: 14 residues. The CDR3, as DNA: TGTGCCAGCAGCGAGGGGGCGGTGGTCAATGAGCAGTTCTTC. It specifies CASSEGAVVNEQFF.

The genes are TRBV28 and TRBJ1-5; TRBD1 matches 8 bases. V lost 8 bases and J lost 1; bases outside the gene matches: 10. Germline lookup yields CDR1 MDHEN and CDR2 SYDVKM. The CDR3 runs 16 residues. The CDR3 reads CASGRTGGGSNQPQHF. The CDR3 coding sequence is TGTGCCAGCGGACGAACAGGGGGAGGGAGCAATCAGCCCCAGCATTTT.

The chain has TRBV10-3 and TRBJ1-1; no firm D call. V was shortened by 6 bases and J by 11 bases, with 13 bases between the two germline ends. The CDR3 covers 11 residues. Germline values: CDR1 ENHRY, CDR2 SYGVKD. The CDR3 bases are TGTGCCATCAGAGAGGCGGTTGAGGCTTTCTTT. As protein: CAIREAVEAFF.

V and J are TRBV6-1 and TRBJ1-1; the D gene is possibly TRBD1 (6 bases). The CDR3 is made up of 17 amino acids. V was shortened by 4 bases and J by 1 base, with 19 bases between the two germline ends. The germline V gene encodes CDR1 MNHNS and CDR2 SASEGT. CDR3 sequence (DNA): TGTGCCAGCAGTGCCCGAACAGGGCTTCTTTCGAACACTGAAGCTTTCTTT. Its translation: CASSARTGLLSNTEAFF.

This chain connects TRBV4-3 to TRBJ2-3; D is possibly TRBD2 (7 bases). V was cut by 2 bases and J by 0 bases, with 18 bases left in between. The CDR3 consists of 18 residues. CDR1 and CDR2 (germline): LGHNA, YSLEER. CDR3 in amino acids: CASSQSNGGGPSTDTQYF. CDR3 DNA sequence: TGCGCCAGCAGCCAATCAAATGGCGGGGGCCCTAGCACAGATACGCAGTATTTT.

This chain joins TRBV11-2 and TRBJ1-1; D remains unclear. Germline-derived CDR1 and CDR2 are SGHAT and FQNNGV. The CDR3 extends over 15 amino acids. Trimming removed 5 bases at V and 4 bases at J, with 17 bases between. CDR3: CASSHSGSGGTEAFF. CDR3 in DNA: TGTGCCAGCAGCCACTCCGGGTCGGGAGGCACTGAAGCTTTCTTT.

The chain recombines TRBV10-2 with TRBJ2-1; 9 bases match TRBD2. CDR1 is WSHSY and CDR2 is SAAADI in the germline V gene. CDR3 length equals 15 residues. V gave up 7 bases and J gave up 7 bases; unmatched junction bases: 11. CDR3 amino acids: CASKDELAGQNEQFF. Here the CDR3 DNA reads TGCGCCAGCAAGGATGAACTAGCGGGCCAAAATGAGCAGTTCTTC.

The chain uses TRBV6-5 and TRBJ1-4, with D perhaps matching TRBD1 (6 bases). CDR3 length: 16 amino acids. Between the trimmed V and J ends, which lost 0 bases and 0 bases, there was a span of 8 bases. Germline assignment: CDR1 MNHEY and CDR2 SVGAGI. The CDR3, as DNA: TGTGCCAGCAGTTACTCGGGGGCGGCAACTAATGAAAAACTGTTTTTT. Protein: CASSYSGAATNEKLFF.

CDR3 sequence: CASRRGDYGYTF. Written as DNA, the CDR3 is TGTGCCAGCAGGCGGGGGGACTATGGCTACACCTTC. The rearrangement uses TRBV28 and TRBJ1-2; D may be TRBD1 (5 bases). The V and J ends lost 6 bases and 3 bases respectively, with 8 bases between them. This CDR3 contains 12 residues. Germline CDR1 is MDHEN and CDR2 is SYDVKM.

The V and J genes are TRBV5-4 and TRBJ2-7, with a possible D match to TRBD2 (6 bases). Trimming took off 4 bases at V and 0 bases at J, with 11 bases between the two ends. Germline assignment: CDR1 SGHNT and CDR2 YYREEE (reference sequence). The CDR3 is 14 amino acids. The CDR3 loop reads CASSGGGSSYEQYF. CDR3 in DNA: TGTGCCAGCAGCGGTGGGGGGAGCTCCTACGAGCAGTACTTC.

The rearrangement links TRBV4-2 to TRBJ1-4; D not resolved. The CDR3 runs 19 residues. The germline V gene encodes CDR1 LGHNA and CDR2 YNFKEQ. Trimming shortened V by 0 bases and J by 3 bases, and 20 bases separated the two germline ends. For the CDR3, the DNA is TGTGCCAGCAGCCAAGAGGGGAGATTTAATCCACCCTCTAATGAAAAACTGTTTTTT. Its translation: CASSQEGRFNPPSNEKLFF.

The chain employs TRBV11-2 and TRBJ2-1; D is perhaps TRBD2 (6 bases). Germline V lookup: CDR1 SGHAT, CDR2 FQNNGV. Trimming shortened V by 1 base and J by 3 bases, and 10 bases separated the two germline ends. The CDR3 runs to 15 residues. CDR3 bases: TGTGCCAGCAGCTTAGTCCGGGGACTCTACAATGAGCAGTTCTTC. It encodes CASSLVRGLYNEQFF.

On this clone: Its ends do not fully match the called genes, so a read error is possible. J is TRBJ2-7 and V is TRBV7-9; D not certain. This CDR3 has 13 residues. Germline CDR1 SEHNR, CDR2 FQNEAQ (reference sequence). The CDR3, as DNA: TGTTCCAGCAGCTCTCCGAGCTCCTACGAGCAGTACTTC. It translates to CSSSSPSSYEQYF. Variable domain in full (rest from reference TRBV7-9 and TRBJ2-7): DTGVSQNPRHKITKRGQNVTFRCDPISEHNRLYWYRQTLGQGPEFLTYFQNEAQLEKSRLLSDRFSAERPKGSFSTLEIQRTEQGDSAMYLCSSSSPSSYEQYFGPGTRLTVT.

The CDR3 DNA follows: TGCGCCAGCAGCTTTTTTCCGACAGGGGTGAACACTGAAGCTTTCTTT. Translating gives CASSFFPTGVNTEAFF. V is TRBV5-1 and J is TRBJ1-1, with TRBD1 identical over 8 bases. The V gene end was trimmed by 2 bases and the J gene end by 0 bases; junction bases not matched to a gene: 6. The CDR3 sequence is 16 residues long. Per germline, CDR1 SGHRS and CDR2 YFSETQ.

About this clone itself: One end of the junction does not line up with germline, which may come from a read error. The chain carries TRBV7-9 and TRBJ2-1, with D maybe TRBD1 (5 bases). Per the germline V gene, CDR1 is SEHNR and CDR2 is FQNEAQ (reference sequence). The CDR3 sequence is 12 residues long. In DNA, the CDR3 is TGTTCCAGCAGCTCAGGGCTTAATGAGCAGTTCTTC. Translating gives CSSSSGLNEQFF.

The J gene is TRBJ2-1, the V gene TRBV28; 10 bases match TRBD2. Germline loops: CDR1 MDHEN, CDR2 SYDVKM. The CDR3 is 17 amino acids. The V gene end was trimmed by 1 base and the J gene end by 0 bases; junction bases not matched to a gene: 3. The DNA for the CDR3 is TGTGCCAGCAGTTTATATCCTAGCGGGAGCTCCTACAATGAGCAGTTCTTC. It encodes CASSLYPSGSSYNEQFF.

This clone was counted a single time. This chain links TRBV27 with TRBJ2-3, with D tentatively TRBD1 (5 bases). The V and J ends lost 7 bases and 6 bases respectively, with 23 bases between them. CDR1 is MNHEY and CDR2 is SMNVEV in the germline V gene (reference sequence). The CDR3 consists of 16 residues. CDR3 loop: CASKMIGVNPGDTQYF. CDR3 sequence (DNA): TGTGCCAGCAAGATGATAGGGGTCAACCCCGGGGATACGCAGTATTTT.

The chain recombines TRBV9 with TRBJ2-3; TRBD2 aligns across 12 bases. CDR3 length: 18 residues. Looked up from germline, CDR1 is SGDLS and CDR2 is YYNGEE. V shed 4 bases and J 0 bases; nucleotides not matched to a gene: 9. Here the CDR3 reads CASSPHPGLAGSTDTQYF. DNA of the CDR3: TGTGCCAGCAGCCCCCACCCGGGACTAGCGGGCAGCACAGATACGCAGTATTTT.

To note about this clone: At the DNA level, this CDR3 is encoded by other sequences in the same sample as well. The chain employs TRBV7-2 and TRBJ1-1; D is undetermined. CDR1 is SGHTA and CDR2 is FQGNSA in the germline V gene. The V and J ends lost 5 bases and 3 bases respectively, with 10 bases between them. The CDR3 runs 13 residues. The CDR3 nucleotides are TGTGCCAGCAGCCTCCGACGGGACACTGAAGCTTTCTTT. This gives the protein CASSLRRDTEAFF.

This clone was detected once. A read error may account for a junction end that differs from germline. The chain employs TRBV27 and TRBJ1-5; tentative D call: TRBD1 (5 bases). Germline lookup yields CDR1 MNHEY and CDR2 SMNVEV (reference sequence). This CDR3 has 18 amino acids. CDR3 nucleotides: TGTGCCAGCAGTCCGGGCCCCATCTCCGGGTCTCAGGGCCCGTATGGTTTTTTT. Encoded protein: CASSPGPISGSQGPYGFF.

The chain links TRBV29-1 to TRBJ1-3; D gene uncertain. CDR1 is SQVTM and CDR2 is ANQGSEA in the germline V gene. The CDR3 has 13 residues. Deletions cut 4 bases from V and 1 base from J, with 8 bases between. The CDR3 DNA follows: TGCAGCGTTGGTTCAGATTCTGGAAACACCATATATTTT. Translation gives CSVGSDSGNTIYF. The full variable domain, with the rest looked up from reference TRBV29-1 and TRBJ1-3, is SAVISQKPSRDICQRGTSLTIQCQVDSQVTMMFWYRQQPGQSLTLIATANQGSEATYESGFVIDKFPISRPNLTFSTLTVSNMSPEDSSIYLCSVGSDSGNTIYFGEGSWLTVV.

This clone was picked up one time. The chain combines TRBV7-8 with TRBJ2-1; TRBD2 aligns across 7 bases. The trim removed 2 bases at V and 15 bases at J, leaving 10 bases unmatched. CDR1 SGHVS and CDR2 FQNEAQ come from the germline V gene. The CDR3 sequence is 13 residues long. The CDR3 bases are TGTGCCAGCAGCTTATCAAGACTAGCCGCTCGGTTCTTC. Translation: CASSLSRLAARFF.

For this clone: The sample carries other DNA sequences with the same CDR3. This rearrangement joins TRBV28 to TRBJ2-3; tentative D call: TRBD1 (5 bases). Trimming shortened V by 1 base and J by 3 bases, and 11 bases separated the two germline ends. The CDR3 totals 15 residues. Germline V gene data show CDR1 as MDHEN and CDR2 as SYDVKM. The DNA of the CDR3 is TGTGCCAGCAGTTTATTGGCAGGGTCTACAGATACGCAGTATTTT. Protein: CASSLLAGSTDTQYF. Full variable domain (missing parts from reference TRBV28 and TRBJ2-3): DVKVTQSSRYLVKRTGEKVFLECVQDMDHENMFWYRQDPGLGLRLIYFSYDVKMKEKGDIPEGYSVSREKKERFSLILESASTNQTSMYLCASSLLAGSTDTQYFGPGTRLTVL.